This TCR beta chain was observed in a study of memory CD4+ T cells and cytomegalovirus serostatus. The CDR3 contains 9 residues when both ends are counted. Sequencing was performed with immunoSEQ multiplex PCR; in TCRdb, only in-frame clones are kept and a portion is missing. The repertoire holds roughly 40,000 clones, with around 79% as singletons. Single viable CD3+CD4+CD8-CD45RO+ cells were sorted as the memory CD4+ T cells. Points on this clone: The CDR3 end shows no conserved phenylalanine or tryptophan, and so a read error is likely. It is unclear where the CDR3 begins or ends on the DNA, so no DNA is shown, and the CDR3 is as TCRdb lists it.

This sequence joins TRBV5-3 and TRBJ1-6. TRBV5-3 is an open reading frame whose function is uncertain. The receptor was isolated from an adult in good health and CMV-seronegative. Sequencing used memory CD4+ T cells from blood. CDR3 region: CARSLGQSD.